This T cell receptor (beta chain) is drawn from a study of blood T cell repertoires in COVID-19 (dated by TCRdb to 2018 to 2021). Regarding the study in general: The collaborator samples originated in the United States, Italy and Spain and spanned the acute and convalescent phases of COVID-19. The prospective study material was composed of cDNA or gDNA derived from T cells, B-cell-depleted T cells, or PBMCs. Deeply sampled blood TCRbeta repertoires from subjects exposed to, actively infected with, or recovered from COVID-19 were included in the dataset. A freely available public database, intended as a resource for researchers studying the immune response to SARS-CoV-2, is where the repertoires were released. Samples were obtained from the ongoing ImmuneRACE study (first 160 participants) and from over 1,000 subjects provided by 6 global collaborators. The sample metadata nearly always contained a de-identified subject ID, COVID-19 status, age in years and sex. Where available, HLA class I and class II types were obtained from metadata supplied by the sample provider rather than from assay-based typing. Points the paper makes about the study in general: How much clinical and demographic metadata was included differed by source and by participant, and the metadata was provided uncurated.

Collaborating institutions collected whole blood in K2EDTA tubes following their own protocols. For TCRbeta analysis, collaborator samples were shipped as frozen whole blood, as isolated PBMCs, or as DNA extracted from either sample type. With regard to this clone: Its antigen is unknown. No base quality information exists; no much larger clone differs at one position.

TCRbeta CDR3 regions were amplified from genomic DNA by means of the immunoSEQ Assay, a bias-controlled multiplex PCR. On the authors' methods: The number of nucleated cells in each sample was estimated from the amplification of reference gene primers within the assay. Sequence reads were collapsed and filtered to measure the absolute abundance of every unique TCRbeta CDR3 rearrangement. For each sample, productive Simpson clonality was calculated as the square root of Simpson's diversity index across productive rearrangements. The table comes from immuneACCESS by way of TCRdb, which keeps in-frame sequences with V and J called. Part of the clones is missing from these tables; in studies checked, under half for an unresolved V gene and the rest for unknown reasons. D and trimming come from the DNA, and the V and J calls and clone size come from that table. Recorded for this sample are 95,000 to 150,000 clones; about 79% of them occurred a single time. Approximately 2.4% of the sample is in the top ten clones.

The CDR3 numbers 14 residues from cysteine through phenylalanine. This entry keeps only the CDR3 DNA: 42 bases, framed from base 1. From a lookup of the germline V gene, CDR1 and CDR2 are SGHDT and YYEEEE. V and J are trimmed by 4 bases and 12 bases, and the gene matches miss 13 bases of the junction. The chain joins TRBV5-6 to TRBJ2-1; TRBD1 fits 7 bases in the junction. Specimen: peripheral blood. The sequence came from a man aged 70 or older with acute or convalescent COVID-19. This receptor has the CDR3 CASSITQRQGGQFF. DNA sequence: TGTGCCAGCAGCATCACACAAAGACAGGGTGGGCAGTTCTTC. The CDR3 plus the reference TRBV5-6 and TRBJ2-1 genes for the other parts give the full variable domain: DAGVTQSPTHLIKTRGQQVTLRCSPKSGHDTVSWYQQALGQGPQFIFQYYEEEERQRGNFPDRFSGHQFPNYSSELNVNALLLGDSALYLCASSITQRQGGQFFGPGTRLTVL.